A single sample is the source of the 10 T cell receptor beta chains below, sequenced in a study of blood T cell repertoires in COVID-19. Profiled with immunoSEQ multiplex PCR; TCRdb holds only in-frame clones, not every one. Of 95,000 to 100,000 clones listed, roughly nine tenths were seen once; the top ten hold 15% to 20%. The source material was peripheral blood. These receptor sequences come from a man aged 45-65 years with acute or convalescent COVID-19.

The chain links TRBV18 to TRBJ1-5, with 7 bases that match TRBD1. J lost 7 bases, V lost 5 bases, and 8 bases had no gene match. CDR1 KGHSH and CDR2 LQKENI come from the germline V gene. The CDR3 length is 14 residues. The DNA of the CDR3 is TGTGCCAGCTCAGGACAAACAGGGGAACAGCCCCAGCATTTT. The encoded protein is CASSGQTGEQPQHF.

This chain joins TRBV6-1 and TRBJ1-1; D is perhaps TRBD1 (6 bases). CDR3 length: 14 amino acids. The germline gives CDR1 MNHNS, CDR2 SASEGT. With 0 bases removed from V and 8 bases from J, the gap between germline ends came to 13 bases. The CDR3: CASSEAGAVREAFF. The CDR3 coding sequence is TGTGCCAGCAGTGAAGCGGGGGCGGTGCGAGAAGCTTTCTTT.

V gene TRBV11-2 combines with J gene TRBJ1-2; maybe TRBD1 (5 bases). Germline V gene lookup returns CDR1 SGHAT and CDR2 FQNNGV. The CDR3 spans 13 residues. Between the trimmed V and J ends, which lost 0 bases and 5 bases, there was a span of 7 bases. CDR3 nucleotide sequence: TGTGCCAGCAGCTTAGATCCAGGGTATGGCTACACCTTC. Residues: CASSLDPGYGYTF.

The chain employs TRBV27 and TRBJ2-1; 10 positions agree with TRBD2. Per germline, CDR1 MNHEY and CDR2 SMNVEV (reference sequence). Trimming cost V 6 bases and J 5 bases; bases outside gene matches: 4. This CDR3 spans 14 amino acids. CDR3 amino acids: CASRGLAAHNEQFF. The CDR3 DNA reads as TGTGCCAGCAGAGGACTAGCGGCTCACAATGAGCAGTTCTTC.

The V gene is TRBV28, the J gene TRBJ1-5; no clear D gene. Germline CDR1 reads MDHEN; CDR2 reads SYDVKM. This CDR3 has 15 amino acids. The V end was cut by 7 bases, the J end by 7 bases, with 20 bases between. This chain's CDR3 is CASTGFPFPRQPQHF. CDR3 in DNA: TGTGCCAGCACCGGGTTTCCCTTCCCAAGGCAGCCCCAGCATTTT.

The genes are TRBV7-8 and TRBJ2-6; weak D call: TRBD2 (5 bases). This CDR3 is built from 21 residues. Germline V CDR1 and CDR2: SGHVS, FQNEAQ. Trimming stripped 0 bases from V and 0 bases from J, with 21 bases between. This CDR3 is CASSLAWRPNPSSSGANVLTF. In DNA form, the CDR3 reads TGTGCCAGCAGCTTAGCGTGGAGGCCCAACCCAAGCAGCTCTGGGGCCAACGTCCTGACTTTC.

This clone was counted a few times. The chain has TRBV3-1 (or the pseudogene TRBV3-2) and TRBJ2-5, with a weak D call TRBD2 (5 bases). This CDR3 spans 15 amino acids. The germline gives CDR1 LGHDT, CDR2 YNNKEL (reference sequence). The V gene lost 0 bases and the J gene lost 2 bases, with 10 bases spanning the gap. CDR3 region: CASSQDRGRQETQYF. CDR3 bases: TGTGCCAGCAGCCAAGATCGGGGTCGGCAAGAGACCCAGTACTTC.

The gene calls are TRBV6-5 and TRBJ2-5; D might be TRBD1 (6 bases). This CDR3 spans 15 amino acids. V lost 10 bases, J lost 7 bases, and 25 bases lay in between. Germline V gene lookup returns CDR1 MNHEY and CDR2 SVGAGI. The CDR3, as DNA: TGTGCCACCATAGTTTGGGGCAGGGGACCAACGACCCAGTACTTC. Protein: CATIVWGRGPTTQYF.

This sequence joins TRBV30 and TRBJ1-1; 8 bases are a match to TRBD1. This CDR3 has 13 amino acids. Per germline, CDR1 GTSNPN and CDR2 SVGIG (reference sequence). V lost 3 bases to trimming and J lost 4 bases; unmatched junction nucleotides: 4. The CDR3 sequence is CAWRDREATEAFF. The CDR3 DNA reads as TGTGCCTGGAGGGACAGGGAGGCCACTGAAGCTTTCTTT. Based on the CDR3 plus reference TRBV30 and TRBJ1-1, the full variable domain is SQTIHQWPATLVQPVGSPLSLECTVEGTSNPNLYWYRQAAGRGLQLLFYSVGIGQISSEVPQNLSASRPQDRQFILSSKKLLLSDSGFYLCAWRDREATEAFFGQGTRLTVV.

V is TRBV4-2 and J is TRBJ1-3; the D gene is possibly TRBD1 (5 bases). The V gene lost 0 bases and the J gene lost 0 bases, with 15 bases spanning the gap. This CDR3 region has 18 residues. Germline values: CDR1 LGHNA, CDR2 YNFKEQ. In nucleotides, the CDR3 is TGTGCCAGCAGCCAAGAAGGAGGAGGGGCGAGCTCTGGAAACACCATATATTTT. Its protein is CASSQEGGGASSGNTIYF.